The 4 T cell receptor beta chains in this list originate from one sample, sequenced in a study of cytomegalovirus exposure and HLA in healthy donors. Sequencing was performed with immunoSEQ multiplex PCR; in TCRdb, only in-frame clones are kept and a portion is missing. Among about 350,000 clones listed, 75% to 90% were seen once. The material sequenced was PBMCs. The receptors come from a woman aged 25 to 39 in good health and CMV-seropositive.

V usage is TRBV5-6 and J usage is TRBJ2-3; D ambiguous. Per germline, CDR1 SGHDT and CDR2 YYEEEE. The ends were cut back, 2 bases at V and 1 base at J, with 8 bases in the middle. This CDR3 has 14 amino acids. The CDR3 sequence is CASSLSHGTDTQYF. In DNA, the CDR3 is TGTGCCAGCAGCTTATCACATGGCACAGATACGCAGTATTTT.

This clone has more than one count but fewer than ten. This sequence joins TRBV21-1 and TRBJ1-2; TRBD1 reflects the table's D call only, with no check against the DNA. TRBV21-1 is reported as a pseudogene. The CDR3 has 14 amino acids. CDR3 coding DNA: TGTGCCAGCAGCACGTCTACAGGGTACTATGGCTACACCTTC. Amino acid sequence: CASSTSTGYYGYTF.

For the CDR3, the DNA is TGTGCCAGCAGTGAACTGCAGACAGCTATGCGCCTCGATACGCAGTATTTT. This codes for CASSELQTAMRLDTQYF. The chain couples TRBV27 to TRBJ2-3; perhaps TRBD1 as D (5 bases). Trimming cost V 5 bases and J 6 bases, with 24 bases left between them. The CDR3 has 17 amino acids. CDR1 is MNHEY, CDR2 SMNVEV, per germline (reference sequence).

This sequence joins TRBV19 and TRBJ2-3; 11 positions match TRBD2. The CDR3 consists of 18 residues. V shed 2 bases, J shed 4 bases, and the junction held 11 bases outside the gene matches. Germline V lookup: CDR1 LNHDA, CDR2 SQIVND (reference sequence). The CDR3: CASSIPSGGLLEADTQYF. CDR3 coding DNA: TGTGCCAGTAGTATACCTAGCGGGGGGCTCCTGGAAGCAGATACGCAGTATTTT.